This record looks at one TCR beta chain sequence and its context. Antigen unknown. The V and J ends lost 0 bases and 4 bases, in that order; junction bases with no gene match: 6. This CDR3 is built from 17 residues. CDR1 and CDR2 (germline): KGHSH, LQKENI. This entry belongs to a study of T cell responses to AZD1222 COVID-19 vaccine. Study details: Second doses at about 4 or about 12 weeks were pooled. Overall study results and limits: Regions 160-218 and 743-854 held dominance among vaccine-associated CD4 TCRs, which spanned spike. Nearly half of spike-specific TCRs reportedly target unmutated variant regions.

Here immunoSEQ multiplex PCR was the method, and the copy in TCRdb shows in-frame clones only, minus some. Of roughly 90,000 clones listed, 80% to 90% are singletons. Sequenced here: peripheral blood, sampled on day 0 of AZD1222 vaccination. This receptor was taken from an adult in good health. This chain connects TRBV18 to TRBJ2-3; TRBD2 aligns across 11 bases. The CDR3 DNA reads as TGTGCCAGCTCACCACCTCTTGGACTAGCGGGCGCAGATACGCAGTATTTT. As protein: CASSPPLGLAGADTQYF.